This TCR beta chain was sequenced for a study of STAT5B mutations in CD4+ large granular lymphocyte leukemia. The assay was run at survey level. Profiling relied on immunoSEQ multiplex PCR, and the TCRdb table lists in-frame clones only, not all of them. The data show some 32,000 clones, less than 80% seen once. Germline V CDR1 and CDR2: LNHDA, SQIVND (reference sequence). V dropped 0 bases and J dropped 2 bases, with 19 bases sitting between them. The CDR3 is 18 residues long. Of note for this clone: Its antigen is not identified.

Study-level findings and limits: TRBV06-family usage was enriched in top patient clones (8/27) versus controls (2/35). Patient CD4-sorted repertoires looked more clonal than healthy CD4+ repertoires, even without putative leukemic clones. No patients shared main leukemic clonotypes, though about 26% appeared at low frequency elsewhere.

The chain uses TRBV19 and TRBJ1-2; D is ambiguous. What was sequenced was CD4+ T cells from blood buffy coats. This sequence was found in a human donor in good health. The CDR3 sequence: CASSIDFRVGTYNYGYTF. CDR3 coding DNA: TGTGCCAGTAGTATAGATTTTAGGGTCGGCACTTACAACTATGGCTACACCTTC.